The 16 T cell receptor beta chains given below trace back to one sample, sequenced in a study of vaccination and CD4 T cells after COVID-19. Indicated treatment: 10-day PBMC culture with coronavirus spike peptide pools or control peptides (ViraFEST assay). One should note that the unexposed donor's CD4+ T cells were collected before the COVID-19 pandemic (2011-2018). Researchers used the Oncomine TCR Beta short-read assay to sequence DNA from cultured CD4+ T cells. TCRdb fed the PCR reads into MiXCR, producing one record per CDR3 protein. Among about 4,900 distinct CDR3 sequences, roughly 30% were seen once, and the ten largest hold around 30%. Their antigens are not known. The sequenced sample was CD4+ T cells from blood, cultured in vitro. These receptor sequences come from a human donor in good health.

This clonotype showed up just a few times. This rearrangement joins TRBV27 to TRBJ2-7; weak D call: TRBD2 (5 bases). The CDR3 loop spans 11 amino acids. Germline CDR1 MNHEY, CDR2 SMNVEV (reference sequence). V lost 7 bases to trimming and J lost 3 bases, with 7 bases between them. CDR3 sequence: CASTGLYEQYF. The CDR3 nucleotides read TGTGCCAGCACAGGACTCTACGAGCAGTACTTC.

The CDR3 nucleotides read TGCAGTGCTAGAGCCTTCGGGGGGAACGGGGGGTTTGAGGAGCTGTTTTTT. Protein product: CSARAFGGNGGFEELFF. The rearrangement joins TRBV20-1 to TRBJ2-2, with TRBD2 identical over 7 bases. V gave up 1 base and J gave up 10 bases; unmatched junction bases: 18. CDR1 DFQATT and CDR2 SNEGSKA come from the germline V gene (reference sequence). The CDR3 is 17 amino acids.

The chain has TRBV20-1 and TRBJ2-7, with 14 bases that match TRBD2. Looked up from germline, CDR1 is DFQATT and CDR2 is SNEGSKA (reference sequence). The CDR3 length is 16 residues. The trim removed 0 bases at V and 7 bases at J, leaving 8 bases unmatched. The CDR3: CSARDPGTSGGLEQYF. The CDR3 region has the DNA TGCAGTGCTAGAGATCCCGGGACTAGCGGGGGTCTTGAGCAGTACTTC.

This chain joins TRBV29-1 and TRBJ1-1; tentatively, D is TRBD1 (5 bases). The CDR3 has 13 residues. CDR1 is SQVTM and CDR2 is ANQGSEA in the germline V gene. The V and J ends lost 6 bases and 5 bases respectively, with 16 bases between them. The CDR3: CSVGEVWGTEAFF. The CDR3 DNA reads TGCAGCGTGGGTGAGGTCTGGGGGACTGAAGCTTTCTTT. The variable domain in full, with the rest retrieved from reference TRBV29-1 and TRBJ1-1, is SAVISQKPSRDICQRGTSLTIQCQVDSQVTMMFWYRQQPGQSLTLIATANQGSEATYESGFVIDKFPISRPNLTFSTLTVSNMSPEDSSIYLCSVGEVWGTEAFFGQGTRLTVV.

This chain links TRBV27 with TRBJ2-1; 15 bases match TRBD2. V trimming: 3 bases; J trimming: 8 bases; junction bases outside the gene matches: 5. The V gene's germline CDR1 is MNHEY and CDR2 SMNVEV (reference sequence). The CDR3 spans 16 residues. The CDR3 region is CASSFRTSGGVHEQFF. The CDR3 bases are TGTGCCAGCAGTTTTAGGACTAGCGGGGGGGTACATGAGCAGTTCTTC.

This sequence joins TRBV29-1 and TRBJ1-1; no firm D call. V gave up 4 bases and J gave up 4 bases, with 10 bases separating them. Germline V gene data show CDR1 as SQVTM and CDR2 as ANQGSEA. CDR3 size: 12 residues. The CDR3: CSVVWPSTEAFF. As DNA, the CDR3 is TGCAGCGTTGTATGGCCGAGCACTGAAGCTTTCTTT.

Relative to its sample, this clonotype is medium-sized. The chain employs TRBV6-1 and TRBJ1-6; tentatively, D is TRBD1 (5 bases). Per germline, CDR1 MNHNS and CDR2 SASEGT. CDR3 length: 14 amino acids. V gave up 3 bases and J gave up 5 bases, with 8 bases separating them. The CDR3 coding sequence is TGTGCCAGCAGTGAGGGACCTGATAATTCACCCCTCCACTTT. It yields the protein CASSEGPDNSPLHF.

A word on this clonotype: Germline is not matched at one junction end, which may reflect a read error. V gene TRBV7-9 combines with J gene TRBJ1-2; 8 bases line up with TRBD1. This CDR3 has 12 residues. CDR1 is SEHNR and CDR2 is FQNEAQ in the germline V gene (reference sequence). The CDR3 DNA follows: TGTGCCAGCAGTCTCCAGGGGGCCCCTAGCCAGTTC. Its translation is CASSLQGAPSQF.

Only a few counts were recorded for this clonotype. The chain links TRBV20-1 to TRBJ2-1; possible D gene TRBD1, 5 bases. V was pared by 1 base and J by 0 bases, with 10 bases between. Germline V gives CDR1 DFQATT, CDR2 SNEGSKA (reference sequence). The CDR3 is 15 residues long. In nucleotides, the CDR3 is TGCAGTGCTAGAGGGTTAGACAGCTCCTACAATGAGCAGTTCTTC. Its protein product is CSARGLDSSYNEQFF.

CDR3 loop: CASSFGPGSSYNEQFF. The CDR3 DNA reads TGTGCCAGCAGTTTCGGTCCAGGGAGCTCCTACAATGAGCAGTTCTTC. The chain employs TRBV27 and TRBJ2-1, with D perhaps TRBD1 or TRBD2 (5 bases each). The V gene lost 3 bases and the J gene lost 0 bases, with 12 bases spanning the gap. Germline V lookup: CDR1 MNHEY, CDR2 SMNVEV (reference sequence). This CDR3 spans 16 amino acids.

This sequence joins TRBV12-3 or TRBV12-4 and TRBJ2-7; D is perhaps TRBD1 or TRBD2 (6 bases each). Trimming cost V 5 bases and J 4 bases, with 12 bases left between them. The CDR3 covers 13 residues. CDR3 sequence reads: CASSNRGQYEQYF. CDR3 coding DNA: TGTGCCAGCAGTAACCGGGGGCAATACGAGCAGTACTTC.

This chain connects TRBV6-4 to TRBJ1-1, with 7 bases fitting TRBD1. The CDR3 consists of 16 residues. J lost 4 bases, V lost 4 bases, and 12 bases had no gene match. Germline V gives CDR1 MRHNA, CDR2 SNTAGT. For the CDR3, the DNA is TGTGCCAGCAGTGCCGGGACAGTGAAAGGGGGCACTGAAGCTTTCTTT. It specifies CASSAGTVKGGTEAFF.

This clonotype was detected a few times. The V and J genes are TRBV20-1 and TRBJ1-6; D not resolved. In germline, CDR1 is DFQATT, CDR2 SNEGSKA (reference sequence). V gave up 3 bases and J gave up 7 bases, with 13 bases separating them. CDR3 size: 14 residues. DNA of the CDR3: TGCAGTGCTAGGGTCGGCCAGGACAATTCACCCCTCCACTTT. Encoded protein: CSARVGQDNSPLHF.

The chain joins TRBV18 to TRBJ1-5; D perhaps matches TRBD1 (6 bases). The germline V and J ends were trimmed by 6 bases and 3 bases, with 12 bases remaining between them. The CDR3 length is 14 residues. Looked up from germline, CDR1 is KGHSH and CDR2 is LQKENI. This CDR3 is CASSQGHTNQPQHF. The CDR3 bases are TGTGCCAGCTCCCAGGGACACACCAATCAGCCCCAGCATTTT. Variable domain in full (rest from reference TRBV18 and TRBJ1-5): NAGVMQNPRHLVRRRGQEARLRCSPMKGHSHVYWYRQLPEEGLKFMVYLQKENIIDESGMPKERFSAEFPKEGPSILRIQQVVRGDSAAYFCASSQGHTNQPQHFGDGTRLSIL.

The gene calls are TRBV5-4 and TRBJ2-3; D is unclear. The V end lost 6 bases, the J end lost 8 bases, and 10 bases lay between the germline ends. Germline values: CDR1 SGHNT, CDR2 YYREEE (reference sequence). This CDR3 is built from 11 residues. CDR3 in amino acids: CASNTPTTQYF. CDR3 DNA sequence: TGTGCCAGCAATACGCCGACTACGCAGTATTTT.

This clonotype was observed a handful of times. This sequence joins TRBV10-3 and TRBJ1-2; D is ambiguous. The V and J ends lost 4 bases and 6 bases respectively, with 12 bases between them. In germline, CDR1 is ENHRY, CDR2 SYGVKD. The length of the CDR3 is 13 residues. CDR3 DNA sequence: TGTGCCATCAGTGGAAGAGGGTCCAATGGCTACACCTTC. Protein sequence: CAISGRGSNGYTF.